This is a list of T cell receptor beta chains from one sample in a study of blood T cell repertoires in COVID-19. The assay was immunoSEQ multiplex PCR, and TCRdb's table has in-frame clones only and misses some. The sample records around 140,000 clones, roughly 83% being singletons. The sample was peripheral blood. The receptor source for this set is a man aged 55 to 69 with acute or convalescent COVID-19. Each CDR3 is given with its conserved first and last residue. A D gene is named only where the DNA matches it firmly. Clone sizes are given selectively: once, few, many, or a class where the clone is expanded.

abundance,j_gene,v_gene,d_gene,CDR3nt,CDR3aa
.,TRBJ2-1,TRBV27,.,TGTGCCACCGTGCAATTAGTCGGGGGAAGCTCCTACAATGAGCAGTTCTTC,CATVQLVGGSSYNEQFF
.,TRBJ2-6,TRBV5-1,.,TGCGCCAGCAGCTTCGAGAACTCTGGGGCCAACGTCCTGACTTTC,CASSFENSGANVLTF
.,TRBJ2-7,TRBV3-1/TRBV3-2,.,TGTGCCAGCAGCGCTAACGTCGAGGGTTCTACGAAGCAGTACTTC,CASSANVEGSTKQYF
.,TRBJ1-1,TRBV6-4,.,TGTGCCAGCAGTGAGCGGGGCTCAGGGAACACTGAAGCTTTCTTT,CASSERGSGNTEAFF
.,TRBJ2-5,TRBV2,TRBD2,TGTGCCAGCACCCGAGAGGAAGCGGGAGGGCCCGAGACCCAGTACTTC,CASTREEAGGPETQYF
.,TRBJ1-4,TRBV6-6,.,TGTGCCAGCAGCTGGGACACACCCGAAAAACTGTTTTTT,CASSWDTPEKLFF
.,TRBJ1-5,TRBV28,.,TGTGCCAGCAGCCTCCAAGCAGGGAGCAATCAGCCCCAGCATTTT,CASSLQAGSNQPQHF
.,TRBJ1-4,TRBV10-2,TRBD1,TGCGCCAGCAGAAGGGGGCCGACTAATGAAAAACTGTTTTTT,CASRRGPTNEKLFF
.,TRBJ1-1,TRBV5-1,TRBD1,TGCGCCAGCAGCGGATTACAGGGGGCGAAAACTGAAGCTTTCTTT,CASSGLQGAKTEAFF
once,TRBJ2-7,TRBV30,TRBD1,TGTGCCTGGAGTGCCGGGACAGGGACCACCTACGAGCAGTACTTC,CAWSAGTGTTYEQYF
.,TRBJ2-3,TRBV4-2,TRBD2,TGTGCCAGCAGCCAGGAAAGGGGACTAGCGGGGGAGGGAGATACGCAGTATTTT,CASSQERGLAGEGDTQYF
once,TRBJ2-2,TRBV11-2,.,TGTGCCAGCAGCTTAGATCGTATCGTCACCGGGGAGCTGTTTTTT,CASSLDRIVTGELFF
.,TRBJ1-2,TRBV19,.,TGTGCCAGTAGTATAGGAGGGTTCTATGGCTACACCTTC,CASSIGGFYGYTF
once,TRBJ2-1,TRBV2,.,TGTGCCAGCAGCGACGGCTATAAGCGAGATGTGAATGAGCAGTTCTTC,CASSDGYKRDVNEQFF
.,TRBJ2-3,TRBV5-1,.,TGCGCCAGCAGCACCGACGGGCCTAGCTTCACAGATACGCAGTATTTT,CASSTDGPSFTDTQYF
.,TRBJ2-5,TRBV3-1/TRBV3-2,TRBD2,TGTGCCAGCAGCTCCGGGGGGGTCCAAGAGACCCAGTACTTC,CASSSGGVQETQYF
.,TRBJ1-5,TRBV5-3,.,TGTGCCAGAAGCCCCCTCGAGGAAGGCCGCGGCCAGCCCCAGCATTTT,CARSPLEEGRGQPQHF
.,TRBJ1-1,TRBV18,.,TGTGCCAGCTCACCACCAGTACAGGGACGAAACACTGAAGCTTTCTTT,CASSPPVQGRNTEAFF
.,TRBJ2-1,TRBV6-5,.,TGTGCCAGCAGCGACAGACTCAGCTCCTACAATGAGCAGTTCTTC,CASSDRLSSYNEQFF
many,TRBJ2-7,TRBV9,TRBD2,TGTGCCAGCAGCTCCGGACTAGGTTTCGACGAGCAGTACTTC,CASSSGLGFDEQYF
few,TRBJ2-7,TRBV5-1,.,TGCGCCAGCACTTCGGGGAACTACGAGCAGTACTTC,CASTSGNYEQYF
.,TRBJ2-3,TRBV5-1,TRBD2,TGCGCCAGCAGCGCGGGAGGGCCGAATACGCAGTATTTT,CASSAGGPNTQYF
.,TRBJ1-1,TRBV9,.,TGTGCCAGCAGCCTAAGTCAGGTATCTGAAGCTTTCTTT,CASSLSQVSEAFF
.,TRBJ2-5,TRBV7-2,.,TGTGCCAGCAGCTTGTACGCATCGTGGCGGGAGACCCAGTACTTC,CASSLYASWRETQYF
.,TRBJ1-5,TRBV19,TRBD1,TGTGCCAGTAGTCTGGGGACAGGGAATCAGCCCCAGCATTTT,CASSLGTGNQPQHF
.,TRBJ1-1,TRBV5-1,TRBD1,TGCGCCAGCAGCTCACGACAGGGCGATACTGAAGCTTTCTTT,CASSSRQGDTEAFF
.,TRBJ2-3,TRBV4-1,.,TGCGCCAGCAGCCAAGACTCGCGGGGGCTCGTGGATACGCAGTATTTT,CASSQDSRGLVDTQYF
.,TRBJ1-4,TRBV6-2/TRBV6-3,.,TGTGCCAGCAGTCTGACGGGGGGAAGTGAAAAACTGTTTTTT,CASSLTGGSEKLFF
.,TRBJ2-3,TRBV6-1,.,TGTGCCAGCAGTGAACGGCAGGGGTTAATGACAGATACGCAGTATTTT,CASSERQGLMTDTQYF
.,TRBJ2-5,TRBV6-5,TRBD2,TGTGCCTACCGACGGGGGGGTTGGGAGACCCAGTACTTC,CAYRRGGWETQYF
.,TRBJ2-7,TRBV4-1,.,TGCGCCAGCAGCCACTCCTGGAGAGGCGAGCAGTACTTC,CASSHSWRGEQYF
.,TRBJ2-2,TRBV24-1,TRBD2,TGTGCCACCAGTGATCGCCTCGTCTGGACTAGCGGGAGCGACACCGGGGAGCTGTTTTTT,CATSDRLVWTSGSDTGELFF
once,TRBJ2-3,TRBV6-1,TRBD2,TGTGCCAGCAGTGAAGTGGCTAGCGGACATACGCAGTATTTT,CASSEVASGHTQYF
.,TRBJ2-3,TRBV29-1,.,TGCAGCGTGGGGCCCCGGGGAACGGGAGCCGGCCCGCAGTATTTT,CSVGPRGTGAGPQYF
.,TRBJ1-2,TRBV25-1,TRBD1,TGTGCCAGCAGTGATGGAGGGGCAGGGGGAAACTATGGCTACACCTTC,CASSDGGAGGNYGYTF
.,TRBJ2-1,TRBV18,TRBD2,TGTGCCAGCTCACCCAGCGGGGGTACCTACAATGAGCAGTTCTTC,CASSPSGGTYNEQFF
.,TRBJ2-7,TRBV5-6,.,TGTGCCAGCAGCTTGGTGGGGCACAGCTCCTACGAGCAGTACTTC,CASSLVGHSSYEQYF
.,TRBJ2-5,TRBV6-5,TRBD1,TGTGCCAGCACCTCGACAGGGCGAGAGACCCAGTACTTC,CASTSTGRETQYF
.,TRBJ1-5,TRBV2,TRBD1,TGTGCCAGCAGTGAAGTACAGGGGGCTAGCAATCAGCCCCAGCATTTT,CASSEVQGASNQPQHF
once,TRBJ2-5,TRBV7-3,.,TGTGCCAGCAGCTTAGGGGTTACTACGGGGATTCAAGAGACCCAGTACTTC,CASSLGVTTGIQETQYF
.,TRBJ2-1,TRBV7-2,.,TGTGCCAGCAAACCTAGCTCCTACAATGAGCAGTTCTTC,CASKPSSYNEQFF
.,TRBJ1-2,TRBV24-1,TRBD1,TGTGCCACCTCCCCGAGTGAGGGGGCTATACATGGCTACACCTTC,CATSPSEGAIHGYTF
.,TRBJ1-3,TRBV2,.,TGTGCCAGCAGCCCCCCAAGGGGGTCTGGAAACACCATATATTTT,CASSPPRGSGNTIYF